The 8 T cell receptor beta chains below all came from one sample that was sequenced in a study of beta chain features in type 1 diabetes. The study, taken as a whole, reports: Type 1 diabetes patients had moderately but significantly shorter TCRB CDR3s in all four CD4+ subsets.

Their specific antigens are unknown. Every isolated RNA sample was fully reverse transcribed, so sequencing captured expressed TCRB transcripts. Sequencing was performed with immunoSEQ multiplex PCR; in TCRdb, only in-frame clones are kept and a portion is missing. This sample yields more than 550,000 clones, of which over 13% are seen a single time; just under 0.04% belongs to the top ten. Sequenced sample: naive CD4+ T cells from blood. These receptors were collected from a man aged 18 to 29 with type 1 diabetes.

This chain joins TRBV19 and TRBJ1-1, with D perhaps matching TRBD1 (5 bases). The V end was cut by 8 bases, the J end by 10 bases, with 14 bases between. The CDR3 contains 11 residues. CDR1 LNHDA and CDR2 SQIVND come from the germline V gene (reference sequence). CDR3 amino acids: CASLGGRGAFF. The CDR3 coding sequence is TGTGCCAGTCTGGGGGGACGGGGAGCTTTCTTT.

In this sample, this clone turned up a few times. The rearrangement joins TRBV9 to TRBJ1-3, with a tentative D call TRBD1 (6 bases). Deletions cut 3 bases from V and 0 bases from J, with 13 bases between. This CDR3 region has 16 residues. The germline CDR1 and CDR2 sequences are SGDLS and YYNGEE. This CDR3 is CASSARTESSGNTIYF. Written as DNA, the CDR3 is TGTGCCAGCAGCGCGCGGACAGAGAGCTCTGGAAACACCATATATTTT.

V and J are TRBV9 and TRBJ1-6; D not certain. V lost 1 base, J lost 0 bases, and 8 bases lay in between. Germline lookup yields CDR1 SGDLS and CDR2 YYNGEE. The CDR3 length is 16 residues. This CDR3 reads CASSVSPSSYNSPLHF. For the CDR3, the DNA is TGTGCCAGCAGCGTAAGTCCGAGCTCCTATAATTCACCCCTCCACTTT.

J is TRBJ2-5 and V is TRBV7-2; the D call may be TRBD1 or TRBD2 (5 bases each). This CDR3 contains 15 residues. Deletions cut 4 bases from V and 2 bases from J, with 14 bases between. Germline-derived CDR1 and CDR2 are SGHTA and FQGNSA. The DNA of the CDR3 is TGTGCCAGCAGCTCGTCCAAGGGACGACAAGAGACCCAGTACTTC. It specifies CASSSSKGRQETQYF.

This chain links TRBV30 with TRBJ1-5; D not certain. Looked up from germline, CDR1 is GTSNPN and CDR2 is SVGIG (reference sequence). The CDR3 covers 13 residues. Trimming removed 1 base from V and 0 bases from J, with 4 bases in between. CDR3 bases: TGTGCCTGGAGTGATTTTAGCAATCAGCCCCAGCATTTT. This encodes CAWSDFSNQPQHF.

This clone was detected a few times. The chain recombines TRBV5-1 with TRBJ2-6; the match to TRBD1 covers 7 bases. CDR3 size: 16 residues. Germline V gives CDR1 SGHRS, CDR2 YFSETQ. The V and J ends lost 2 bases and 2 bases, in that order; junction bases with no gene match: 4. CDR3 residues: CASSFTGTAGANVLTF. CDR3 bases: TGCGCCAGCAGCTTTACGGGGACAGCTGGGGCCAACGTCCTGACTTTC.

The rearrangement links TRBV5-1 to TRBJ2-5, with a weak D call TRBD2 (6 bases). The CDR3 runs to 18 residues. Germline V CDR1 and CDR2: SGHRS, YFSETQ. The V end was cut by 0 bases, the J end by 3 bases, with 21 bases between. The CDR3 coding sequence is TGCGCCAGCAGCTTGGTGGGGTTTAGGAGGGCTTCGAAAGAGACCCAGTACTTC. This encodes CASSLVGFRRASKETQYF.

This clone was seen more than once but under ten times. This chain joins TRBV7-3 and TRBJ2-3, with unresolved D. V shed 4 bases and J shed 3 bases, with 8 bases lying between them. The CDR3 spans 13 residues. CDR1 SGHTA and CDR2 FQGTGA come from the germline V gene. CDR3 nucleotides: TGTGCCAGCAGCTCCGATTGGACAGATACGCAGTATTTT. Translation: CASSSDWTDTQYF.